One sample yielded the 28 T cell receptor beta chains listed below, sequenced in a study of T cell responses to AZD1222 COVID-19 vaccine. The table came from immunoSEQ multiplex PCR; TCRdb's copy has only in-frame clones and leaves some out. The sample includes 45,000 to 55,000 clones, 84% of them seen just once. Sequenced here: peripheral blood, sampled on day 0 of AZD1222 vaccination. These receptor sequences come from an adult in good health.

This clone has just one count. The rearrangement links TRBV5-8 to TRBJ2-2; D is unclear. The CDR3 sequence is 16 residues long. V was cut by 0 bases and J by 3 bases, with 12 bases left in between. Looked up from germline, CDR1 is SGHTS and CDR2 is YDEGEE. CDR3 loop: CASSLADTWDTGELFF. CDR3 coding DNA: TGTGCCAGCAGCTTGGCCGACACATGGGACACCGGGGAGCTGTTTTTT.

The chain joins TRBV7-2 to TRBJ1-3; TRBD1 is a possible D gene (5 bases). The length of the CDR3 is 16 residues. Germline assignment: CDR1 SGHTA and CDR2 FQGNSA. V lost 1 base to trimming and J lost 0 bases, with 10 bases between them. The CDR3 region is CASSLVGGTSGNTIYF. The CDR3 DNA reads TGTGCCAGCAGCTTAGTTGGGGGGACCTCTGGAAACACCATATATTTT.

The V gene is TRBV18, the J gene TRBJ2-2; D is unresolved. V lost 4 bases and J lost 2, with 11 bases in between. Germline V gene sequence: CDR1 KGHSH, CDR2 LQKENI. This CDR3 comprises 15 residues. CDR3 nucleotides: TGTGCCAGCTCACTACGGGCCTCCAACACCGGGGAGCTGTTTTTT. Translated: CASSLRASNTGELFF.

The chain combines TRBV5-1 with TRBJ2-7; D is perhaps TRBD1 (6 bases). Looked up from germline, CDR1 is SGHRS and CDR2 is YFSETQ. The CDR3 is made up of 13 amino acids. V was clipped by 4 bases and J by 6 bases, with 14 bases between them. CDR3 loop: CASSGTDRLEQYF. As DNA, the CDR3 is TGCGCCAGCAGCGGAACGGACAGACTCGAGCAGTACTTC.

V gene TRBV3-1 (or the pseudogene TRBV3-2) combines with J gene TRBJ1-1; maybe TRBD1 (6 bases). V was pared by 0 bases and J by 11 bases, with 16 bases between. CDR3 length equals 14 residues. Germline loops: CDR1 LGHDT, CDR2 YNNKEL (reference sequence). CDR3 DNA sequence: TGTGCCAGCAGCCAAGATCTTACAGGGAGCGCGGCTTTCTTT. Its protein product is CASSQDLTGSAAFF.

The rearrangement joins TRBV6-4 to TRBJ2-2, with D possibly TRBD2 on 6 matching bases. V lost 0 bases to trimming and J lost 7 bases, with 18 bases between them. This CDR3 spans 17 amino acids. The germline V gene encodes CDR1 MRHNA and CDR2 SNTAGT. The CDR3 spells CASSDSSTSRGGGELFF. The CDR3 coding sequence is TGTGCCAGCAGTGACTCTTCTACTAGCAGAGGAGGCGGGGAGCTGTTTTTT.

This clone was detected only once. The chain links TRBV27 to TRBJ2-3; D gene uncertain. The V gene's germline CDR1 is MNHEY and CDR2 SMNVEV (reference sequence). The CDR3 is 15 amino acids. Trimming removed 6 bases from V and 3 bases from J, with 16 bases in between. The DNA of the CDR3 is TGTGCCAGCAGCCCCTTCCTAGTCCCAACAGATACGCAGTATTTT. Its translation: CASSPFLVPTDTQYF.

This clone was observed a few times. The chain couples TRBV19 to TRBJ2-7, with D tentatively TRBD2 (5 bases). CDR1 is LNHDA and CDR2 is SQIVND in the germline V gene (reference sequence). Trimming stripped 4 bases from V and 2 bases from J, with 12 bases between. The CDR3 has 14 residues. CDR3 DNA: TGTGCCAGTAGTACCCTAGCTCGAGCCTACGAGCAGTACTTC. Amino acids: CASSTLARAYEQYF.

The CDR3 region is CASNFKGQQNEKLFF. CDR3 in DNA: TGTGCCAGTAATTTTAAAGGACAGCAAAATGAAAAACTGTTTTTT. V is TRBV19 and J is TRBJ1-4; weak D call: TRBD1 (6 bases). V was pared by 7 bases and J by 5 bases, with 17 bases between. CDR1 is LNHDA, CDR2 SQIVND, per germline (reference sequence). The CDR3 length is 15 residues. Together with reference TRBV19 and TRBJ1-4, the CDR3 gives the full variable domain: DGGITQSPKYLFRKEGQNVTLSCEQNLNHDAMYWYRQDPGQGLRLIYYSQIVNDFQKGDIAEGYSVSREKKESFPLTVTSAQKNPTAFYLCASNFKGQQNEKLFFGSGTQLSVL.

This rearrangement joins TRBV10-3 to TRBJ1-5; D perhaps matches TRBD1 (5 bases). Trimming cost V 4 bases and J 3 bases, with 7 bases left between them. Germline V gives CDR1 ENHRY, CDR2 SYGVKD. CDR3 length equals 13 residues. The CDR3 here is CAISGTYNQPQHF. DNA of the CDR3: TGTGCCATCAGTGGGACATACAATCAGCCCCAGCATTTT.

This clone appeared a single time. The chain recombines TRBV5-4 with TRBJ1-2, with D tentatively TRBD1 (5 bases). CDR1 SGHNT and CDR2 YYREEE come from the germline V gene (reference sequence). CDR3 size: 13 residues. Trimming shortened V by 4 bases and J by 7 bases, and 14 bases separated the two germline ends. CDR3: CASSLGGEGGYTF. CDR3 in DNA: TGTGCCAGCAGCCTCGGGGGGGAAGGTGGCTACACCTTC.

V usage is TRBV30 and J usage is TRBJ1-6; 8 bases fit TRBD1. Germline CDR1 GTSNPN, CDR2 SVGIG (reference sequence). There are 13 residues in the CDR3. The trim removed 4 bases at V and 7 bases at J, leaving 3 bases unmatched. The CDR3 DNA reads TGTGCCTGGAAGGCAGGGGGCAATTCACCCCTCCACTTT. It encodes CAWKAGGNSPLHF.

The chain carries TRBV5-1 and TRBJ1-1; 9 nucleotides agree with TRBD1. Trimming cost V 4 bases and J 5 bases; bases outside gene matches: 9. CDR1 SGHRS and CDR2 YFSETQ come from the germline V gene. The CDR3 loop spans 15 amino acids. This CDR3 reads CASSPPRQGGTEAFF. The CDR3 nucleotides are TGCGCCAGCAGCCCCCCTAGACAGGGGGGGACTGAAGCTTTCTTT.

The gene calls are TRBV13 and TRBJ2-7, with 15 positions matching TRBD2. The CDR3 has 15 amino acids. Per germline, CDR1 PRHDT and CDR2 FYEKMQ (reference sequence). After removal of 5 bases from V and 4 bases from J, the junction contained 3 bases not matched to a gene. CDR3 bases: TGTGCCAGCAGCCAGGGACTAGCGGGAGGTTACGAGCAGTACTTC. It codes for CASSQGLAGGYEQYF.

This rearrangement joins TRBV9 to TRBJ1-1; TRBD1 aligns across 7 bases. This CDR3 contains 15 residues. V dropped 0 bases and J dropped 0; count of bases not matched to a gene: 2. Germline CDR1 SGDLS, CDR2 YYNGEE. Written as DNA, the CDR3 is TGTGCCAGCAGCGTAGCGGGACAGCTGAACACTGAAGCTTTCTTT. Translated, it gives CASSVAGQLNTEAFF.

The V and J genes are TRBV3-1 (or the pseudogene TRBV3-2) and TRBJ2-2; possibly TRBD2 for D (6 bases). The CDR3 has 14 residues. Trimming stripped 8 bases from V and 7 bases from J, with 17 bases between. Germline CDR1 and CDR2: LGHDT and YNNKEL (reference sequence). Here the CDR3 reads CASREDPGVGELFF. CDR3 coding DNA: TGTGCCAGCCGTGAGGACCCGGGGGTCGGGGAGCTGTTTTTT.

The chain combines TRBV5-6 with TRBJ1-6; TRBD1 matches 10 bases. V lost 3 bases to trimming and J lost 5 bases; unmatched junction nucleotides: 2. Germline CDR1 SGHDT, CDR2 YYEEEE. This CDR3 spans 15 amino acids. Written as DNA, the CDR3 is TGTGCCAGCAGCTGGGGGACAGGGGATAATTCACCCCTCCACTTT. Its translation is CASSWGTGDNSPLHF. Together with reference TRBV5-6 and TRBJ1-6, the CDR3 gives the full variable domain: DAGVTQSPTHLIKTRGQQVTLRCSPKSGHDTVSWYQQALGQGPQFIFQYYEEEERQRGNFPDRFSGHQFPNYSSELNVNALLLGDSALYLCASSWGTGDNSPLHFGNGTRLTVT.

There are a few counts of this clone. The genes are TRBV7-9 and TRBJ1-4; possibly TRBD1 for D (6 bases). Trimming shortened V by 5 bases and J by 5 bases, and 21 bases separated the two germline ends. Germline assignment: CDR1 SEHNR and CDR2 FQNEAQ (reference sequence). The CDR3 contains 17 residues. The DNA for the CDR3 is TGTGCCAGCAGCCTCAGGGGCGGCGGGCTGAAAAATGAAAAACTGTTTTTT. The encoded protein is CASSLRGGGLKNEKLFF.

The CDR3 region is CATSDTGRDSYEQYF. CDR3 DNA sequence: TGTGCCACCAGTGACACCGGACGCGACTCCTACGAGCAGTACTTC. The rearrangement uses TRBV24-1 and TRBJ2-7; the D is unclear. Germline V CDR1 and CDR2: KGHDR, SFDVKD. This CDR3 is 15 amino acids long. Trimming stripped 4 bases from V and 0 bases from J, with 12 bases between.

The CDR3 region is CASSLEGANRYNEQFF. As DNA, the CDR3 is TGTGCCAGCAGCTTAGAAGGGGCCAATAGGTACAATGAGCAGTTCTTC. The chain joins TRBV11-3 to TRBJ2-1; D possibly corresponds to TRBD1 (5 bases). This CDR3 contains 16 residues. Trimming pared 0 bases from V and 4 bases from J, leaving 13 bases between. Looked up from germline, CDR1 is SGHNT and CDR2 is YENEEA.

In its sample, this clone was seen once. The chain employs TRBV7-2 and TRBJ2-5; the match to TRBD1 covers 7 bases. Germline V lookup: CDR1 SGHTA, CDR2 FQGNSA. After removal of 3 bases from V and 1 base from J, the junction contained 8 bases not matched to a gene. This CDR3 contains 16 residues. DNA of the CDR3: TGTGCCAGCAGCTTTTCATGGACAGGTGCCCAAGAGACCCAGTACTTC. It specifies CASSFSWTGAQETQYF.

The chain uses TRBV12-3 or TRBV12-4 and TRBJ2-7; D is unresolved. V lost 5 bases, J lost 8 bases, and 13 bases lay in between. The CDR3 runs 12 residues. The CDR3 sequence: CASSGEAQQQYF. The CDR3 DNA follows: TGTGCCAGCAGTGGCGAAGCCCAACAGCAGTACTTC.

V usage is TRBV2 and J usage is TRBJ1-2; 8 positions match TRBD1. CDR3 length: 13 residues. After removal of 5 bases from V and 8 bases from J, the junction contained 7 bases not matched to a gene. Per germline, CDR1 SNHLY and CDR2 FYNNEI. The CDR3 nucleotides read TGTGCCAGCAGTTTAGGACAGGGAGGGGGCTACACCTTC. Translating it yields CASSLGQGGGYTF. Full variable domain (remainder filled in from reference TRBV2 and TRBJ1-2): EPEVTQTPSHQVTQMGQEVILRCVPISNHLYFYWYRQILGQKVEFLVSFYNNEISEKSEIFDDQFSVERPDGSNFTLKIRSTKLEDSAMYFCASSLGQGGGYTFGSGTRLTVV.

The chain couples TRBV19 to TRBJ2-1, with 8 bases aligning to TRBD2. Trimming removed 1 base from V and 13 bases from J; junction bases left unmatched: 6. The CDR3 totals 13 residues. Germline V lookup: CDR1 LNHDA, CDR2 SQIVND (reference sequence). The CDR3 coding sequence is TGTGCCAGTAGTATAGCGGGAGGGGTTGAACAGTTCTTC. Protein sequence: CASSIAGGVEQFF. Filled out from reference TRBV19 and TRBJ2-1, the complete variable domain reads DGGITQSPKYLFRKEGQNVTLSCEQNLNHDAMYWYRQDPGQGLRLIYYSQIVNDFQKGDIAEGYSVSREKKESFPLTVTSAQKNPTAFYLCASSIAGGVEQFFGPGTRLTVL.

V usage is TRBV11-3 and J usage is TRBJ2-5, with TRBD1 as a possible D gene (5 bases). This CDR3 contains 16 residues. CDR1 is SGHNT and CDR2 is YENEEA in the germline V gene. The ends were cut back, 5 bases at V and 0 bases at J, with 16 bases in the middle. The CDR3 loop reads CASSAGTDRNQETQYF. The CDR3, as DNA: TGTGCCAGCAGCGCTGGAACAGACAGAAACCAAGAGACCCAGTACTTC.

V and J are TRBV2 and TRBJ1-5; D gene unclear. Germline-derived CDR1 and CDR2 are SNHLY and FYNNEI. V lost 7 bases to trimming and J lost 3 bases, with 10 bases between them. The CDR3 is made up of 13 amino acids. CDR3 loop: CASTGSYNQPQHF. Written as DNA, the CDR3 is TGTGCCAGCACCGGGTCCTACAATCAGCCCCAGCATTTT.

This clone has just one count. The chain carries TRBV19 and TRBJ1-6; possibly TRBD1 for D (5 bases). This CDR3 is built from 13 residues. The ends were cut back, 8 bases at V and 7 bases at J, with 12 bases in the middle. Germline V lookup: CDR1 LNHDA, CDR2 SQIVND (reference sequence). The CDR3 region is CASSGTQNSPLHF. As DNA, the CDR3 is TGTGCCAGTTCCGGGACTCAGAATTCACCCCTCCACTTT.

The gene calls are TRBV7-2 and TRBJ1-6; 7 bases align to TRBD1. In germline, CDR1 is SGHTA, CDR2 FQGNSA. CDR3 length: 15 residues. V dropped 5 bases and J dropped 8; count of bases not matched to a gene: 9. CDR3 DNA sequence: TGTGCCAGCAGCACCCGGACAGGCACGGATTCACCCCTCCACTTT. It encodes CASSTRTGTDSPLHF.